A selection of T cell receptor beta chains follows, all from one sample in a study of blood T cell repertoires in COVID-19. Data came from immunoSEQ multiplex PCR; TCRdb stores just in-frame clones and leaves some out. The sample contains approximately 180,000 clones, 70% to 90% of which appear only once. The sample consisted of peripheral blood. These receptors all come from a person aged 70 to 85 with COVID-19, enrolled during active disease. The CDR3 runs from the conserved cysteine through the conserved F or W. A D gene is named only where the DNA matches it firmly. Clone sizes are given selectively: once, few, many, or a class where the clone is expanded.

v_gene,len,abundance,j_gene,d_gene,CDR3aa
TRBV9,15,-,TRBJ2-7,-,CASSVHSGSGYEQYF
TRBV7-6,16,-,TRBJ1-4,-,CASSPKAVLLVEKLFF
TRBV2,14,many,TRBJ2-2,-,CASSLGSQSGELFF
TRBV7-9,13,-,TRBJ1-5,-,CASSFTGPGIQHF
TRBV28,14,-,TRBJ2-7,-,CATWRGATSYEQYF
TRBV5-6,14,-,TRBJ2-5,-,CASSLGPGGETQYF
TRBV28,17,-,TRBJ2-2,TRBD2,CASSPLRLAGLSGELFF
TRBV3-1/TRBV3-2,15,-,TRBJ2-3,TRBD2,CASSPMTSPADTQYF
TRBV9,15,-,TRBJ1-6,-,CASSVGRPYNSPLHF
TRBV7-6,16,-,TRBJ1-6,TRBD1,CASSLNQWDRNSPLHF
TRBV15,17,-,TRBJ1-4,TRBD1,CATSRRTGSLNSEKLFF
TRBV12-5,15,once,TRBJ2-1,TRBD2,CASGSGTSRYNEQFF
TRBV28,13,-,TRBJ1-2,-,CASSLIAKHGYTF
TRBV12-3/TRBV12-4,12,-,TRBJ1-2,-,CASSFIDYGYTF
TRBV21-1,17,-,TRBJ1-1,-,CASSKGEDRDKNTEAFF
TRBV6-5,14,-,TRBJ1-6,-,CASRSLRGSSPLHF
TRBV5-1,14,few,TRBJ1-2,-,CASSFGGRNYGYTF
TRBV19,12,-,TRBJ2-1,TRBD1,CASGDSYNEQFF
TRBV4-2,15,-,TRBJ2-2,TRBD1,CASSQLDRYTGELFF
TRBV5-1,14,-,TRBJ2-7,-,CASSTDGSYYEQYF
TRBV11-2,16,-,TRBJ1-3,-,CASSRPGRDTRNTIYF
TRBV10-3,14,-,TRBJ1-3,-,CAIMTASSGNTIYF
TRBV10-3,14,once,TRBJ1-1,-,CAISGVRGGPEAFF
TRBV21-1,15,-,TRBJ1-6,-,CASSKEQVYNSPLHF
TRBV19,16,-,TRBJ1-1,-,CASRPDLDIPVTEAFF
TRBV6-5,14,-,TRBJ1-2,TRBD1,CASRRRGRGYGYTF
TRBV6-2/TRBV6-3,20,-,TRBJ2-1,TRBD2,CASSYTQTGSGSRSYNEQFF
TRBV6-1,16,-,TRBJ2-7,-,CASSDIMGLKVYEQYF
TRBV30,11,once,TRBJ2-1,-,CAWSKPKEQFF
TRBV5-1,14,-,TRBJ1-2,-,CASSFQPTVYGYTF
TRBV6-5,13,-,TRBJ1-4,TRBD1,CASGGQGPEKLFF
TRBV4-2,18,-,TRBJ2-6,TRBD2,CASRLRGGGTSGANVLTF
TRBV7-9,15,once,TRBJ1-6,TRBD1,CASSSRDSRNSPLHF
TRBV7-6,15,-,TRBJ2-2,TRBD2,CASSAIRGETGELFF
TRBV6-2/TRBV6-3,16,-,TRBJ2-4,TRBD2,CASSYSSGGFSNIQYF
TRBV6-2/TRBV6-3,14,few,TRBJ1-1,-,CASSPLGANTEAFF
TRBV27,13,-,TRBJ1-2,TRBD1,CASSSLTGYGYTF
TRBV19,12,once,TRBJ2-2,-,CASSIHGGELFF
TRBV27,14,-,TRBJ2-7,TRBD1,CASNPGTGGNEQYF
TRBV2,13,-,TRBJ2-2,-,CATAGKNTGELFF